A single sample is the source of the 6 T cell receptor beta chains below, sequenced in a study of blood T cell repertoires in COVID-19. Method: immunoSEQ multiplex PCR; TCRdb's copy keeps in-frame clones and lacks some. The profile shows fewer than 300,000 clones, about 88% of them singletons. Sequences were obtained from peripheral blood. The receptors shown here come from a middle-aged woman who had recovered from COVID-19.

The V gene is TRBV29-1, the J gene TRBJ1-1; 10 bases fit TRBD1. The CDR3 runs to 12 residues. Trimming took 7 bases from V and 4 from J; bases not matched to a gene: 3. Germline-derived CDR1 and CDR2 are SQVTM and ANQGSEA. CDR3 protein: CSGGQGGTEAFF. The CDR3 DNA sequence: TGCAGCGGCGGACAGGGGGGCACTGAAGCTTTCTTT.

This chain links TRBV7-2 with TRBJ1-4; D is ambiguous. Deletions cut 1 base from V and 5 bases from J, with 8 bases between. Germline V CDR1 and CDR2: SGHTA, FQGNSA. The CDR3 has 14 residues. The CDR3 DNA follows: TGTGCCAGCAGCTTAGGGGCCCTAAATGAAAAACTGTTTTTT. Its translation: CASSLGALNEKLFF.

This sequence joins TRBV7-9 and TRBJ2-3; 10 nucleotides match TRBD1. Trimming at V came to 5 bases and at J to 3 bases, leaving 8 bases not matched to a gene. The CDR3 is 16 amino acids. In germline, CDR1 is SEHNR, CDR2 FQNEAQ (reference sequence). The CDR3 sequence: CASSPGTGVWTDTQYF. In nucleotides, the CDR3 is TGTGCCAGCAGCCCCGGGACAGGGGTGTGGACAGATACGCAGTATTTT.

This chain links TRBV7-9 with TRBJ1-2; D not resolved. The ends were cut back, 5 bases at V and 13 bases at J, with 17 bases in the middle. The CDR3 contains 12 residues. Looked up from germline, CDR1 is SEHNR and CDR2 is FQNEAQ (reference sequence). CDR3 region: CASSPTNSGSTF. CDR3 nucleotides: TGTGCCAGCAGCCCTACTAACAGTGGGAGCACCTTC.

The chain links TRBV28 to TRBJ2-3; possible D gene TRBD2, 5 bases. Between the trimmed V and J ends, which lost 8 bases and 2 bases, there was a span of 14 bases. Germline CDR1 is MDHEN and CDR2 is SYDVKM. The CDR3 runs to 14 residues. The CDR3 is CASHGPGYTDTQYF. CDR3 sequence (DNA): TGTGCCAGCCACGGTCCGGGGTACACAGATACGCAGTATTTT.

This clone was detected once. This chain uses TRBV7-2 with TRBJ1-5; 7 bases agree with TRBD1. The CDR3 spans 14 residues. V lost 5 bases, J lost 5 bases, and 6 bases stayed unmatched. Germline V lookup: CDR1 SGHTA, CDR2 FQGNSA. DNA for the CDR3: TGTGCCAGCAGCCCGGACAGGCCGGATCAGCCCCAGCATTTT. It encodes CASSPDRPDQPQHF.